This T cell receptor (beta chain) originates from a study of T-cell reconstitution after alpha-beta-depleted transplantation in children. Study conclusions and caveats: After transplant, at about two months, alpha-beta T cells were reportedly derived from several hundred expanded graft clones. Among T cells one year after transplant, newly produced cells accounted for most counts and diversity.

Construction of the TCRbeta library involved unique molecular identifiers. TCRdb used MiXCR to reprocess the PCR reads, holding one entry per CDR3 protein. In the table there are more than 75,000 distinct CDR3 sequences, roughly a quarter of which are singletons. For this clonotype: Its target is unknown.

The CDR3 covers 12 residues. The V and J ends lost 6 bases and 1 base respectively, with 7 bases between them. Sequenced here: PBMCs, sampled before TCRalphabeta/CD19-depleted stem cell transplant. The rearrangement links TRBV12-3 or TRBV12-4 to TRBJ2-7, with D possibly TRBD2 on 6 matching bases. This TCR came from a boy younger than 10 with acute lymphoblastic leukemia, due to receive a stem cell transplant. This chain's CDR3 is CASRGGSYEQYF. The CDR3 DNA is TGTGCCAGCAGGGGAGGATCCTACGAGCAGTACTTC.